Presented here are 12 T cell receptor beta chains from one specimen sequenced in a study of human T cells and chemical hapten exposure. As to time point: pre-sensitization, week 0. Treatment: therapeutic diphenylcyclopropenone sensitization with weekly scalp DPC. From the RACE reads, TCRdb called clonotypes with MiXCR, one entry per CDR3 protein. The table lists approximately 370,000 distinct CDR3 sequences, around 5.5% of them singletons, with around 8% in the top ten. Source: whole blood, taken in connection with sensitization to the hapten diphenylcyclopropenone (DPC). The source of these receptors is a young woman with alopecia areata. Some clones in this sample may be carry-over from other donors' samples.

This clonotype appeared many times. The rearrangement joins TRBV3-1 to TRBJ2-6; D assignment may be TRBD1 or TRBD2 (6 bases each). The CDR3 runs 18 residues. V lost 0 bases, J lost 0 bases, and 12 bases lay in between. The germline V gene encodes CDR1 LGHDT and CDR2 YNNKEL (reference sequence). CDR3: CASSQEGGSDSGANVLTF. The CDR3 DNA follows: TGTGCCAGCAGCCAAGAGGGGGGCTCCGACTCTGGGGCCAACGTCCTGACTTTC. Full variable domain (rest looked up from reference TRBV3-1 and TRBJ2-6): DTAVSQTPKYLVTQMGNDKSIKCEQNLGHDTMYWYKQDSKKFLKIMFSYNNKELIINETVPNRFSPKSPDKAHLNLHINSLELGDSAVYFCASSQEGGSDSGANVLTFGAGSRLTVL.

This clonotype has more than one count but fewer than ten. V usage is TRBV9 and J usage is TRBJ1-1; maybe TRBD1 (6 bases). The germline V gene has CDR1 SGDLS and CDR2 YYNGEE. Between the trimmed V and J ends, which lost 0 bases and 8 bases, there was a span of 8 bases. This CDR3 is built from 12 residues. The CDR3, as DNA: TGTGCCAGCAGCGTAGCCGGGGGCGAAGCTTTCTTT. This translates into CASSVAGGEAFF.

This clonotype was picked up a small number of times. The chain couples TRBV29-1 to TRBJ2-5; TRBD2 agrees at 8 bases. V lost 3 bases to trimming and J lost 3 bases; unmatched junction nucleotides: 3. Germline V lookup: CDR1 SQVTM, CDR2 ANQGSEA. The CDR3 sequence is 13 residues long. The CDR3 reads CSVDGGLEETQYF. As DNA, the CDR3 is TGCAGCGTTGATGGGGGACTAGAAGAGACCCAGTACTTC.

The CDR3 loop reads CASSQGLLGHNEKLFF. CDR3 DNA: TGCGCCAGCAGCCAAGGACTTTTGGGACATAATGAAAAACTGTTTTTT. The gene calls are TRBV4-1 and TRBJ1-4; TRBD1 is a possible D gene (6 bases). The CDR3 has 16 residues. V was pared by 1 base and J by 4 bases, with 13 bases between. Germline values: CDR1 MGHRA, CDR2 YSYEKL.

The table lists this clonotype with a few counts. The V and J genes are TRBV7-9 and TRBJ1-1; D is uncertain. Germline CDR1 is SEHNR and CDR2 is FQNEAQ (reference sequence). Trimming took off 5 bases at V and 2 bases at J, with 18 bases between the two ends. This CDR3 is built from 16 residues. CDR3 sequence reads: CASSPEDSYTNTEAFF. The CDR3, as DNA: TGTGCCAGCAGCCCCGAGGATAGTTACACCAACACTGAAGCTTTCTTT.

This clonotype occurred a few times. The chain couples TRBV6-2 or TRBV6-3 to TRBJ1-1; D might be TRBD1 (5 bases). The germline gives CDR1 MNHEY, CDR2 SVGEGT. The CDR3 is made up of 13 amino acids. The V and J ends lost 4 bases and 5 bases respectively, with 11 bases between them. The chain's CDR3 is CASSLAAGTEAFF. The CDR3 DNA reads TGTGCCAGCAGTTTAGCGGCAGGGACTGAAGCTTTCTTT.

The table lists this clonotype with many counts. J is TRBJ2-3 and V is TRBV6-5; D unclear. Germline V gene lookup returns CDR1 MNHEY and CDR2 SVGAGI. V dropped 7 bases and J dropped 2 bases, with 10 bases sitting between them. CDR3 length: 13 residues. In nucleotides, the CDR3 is TGTGCCAGCACGGCCGCGTCCACAGATACGCAGTATTTT. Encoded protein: CASTAASTDTQYF.

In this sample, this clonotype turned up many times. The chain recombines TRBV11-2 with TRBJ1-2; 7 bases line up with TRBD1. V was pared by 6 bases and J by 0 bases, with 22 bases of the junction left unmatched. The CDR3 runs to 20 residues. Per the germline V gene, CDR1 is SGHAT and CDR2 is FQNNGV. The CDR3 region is CASSWDRLTFLEVANYGYTF. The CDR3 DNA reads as TGTGCCAGCAGTTGGGACAGACTAACGTTTCTAGAAGTAGCTAACTATGGCTACACCTTC.

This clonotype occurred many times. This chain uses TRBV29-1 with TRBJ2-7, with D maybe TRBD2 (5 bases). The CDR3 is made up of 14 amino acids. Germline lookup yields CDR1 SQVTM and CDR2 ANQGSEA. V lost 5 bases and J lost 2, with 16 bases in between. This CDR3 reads CSVRSDLRAYEQYF. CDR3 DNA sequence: TGCAGCGTTAGGTCGGACTTGCGGGCCTACGAGCAGTACTTC.

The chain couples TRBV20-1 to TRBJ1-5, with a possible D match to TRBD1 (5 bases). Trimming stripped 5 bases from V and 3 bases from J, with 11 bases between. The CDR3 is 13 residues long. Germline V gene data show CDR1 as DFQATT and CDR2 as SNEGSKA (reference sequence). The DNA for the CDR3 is TGCAGTGCTCTGGGGGGAATCAATCAGCCCCAGCATTTT. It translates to CSALGGINQPQHF.

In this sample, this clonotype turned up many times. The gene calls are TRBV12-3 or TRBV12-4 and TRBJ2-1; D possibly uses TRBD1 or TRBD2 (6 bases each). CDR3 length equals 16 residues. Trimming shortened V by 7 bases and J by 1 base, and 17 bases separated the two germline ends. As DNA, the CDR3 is TGTGCCAGCACTGGAACACAGGGAGGATCCTACAATGAGCAGTTCTTC. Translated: CASTGTQGGSYNEQFF.

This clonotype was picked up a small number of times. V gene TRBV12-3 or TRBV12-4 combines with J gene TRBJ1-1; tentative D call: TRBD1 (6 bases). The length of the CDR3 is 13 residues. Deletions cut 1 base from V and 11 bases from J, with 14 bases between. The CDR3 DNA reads TGTGCCAGCAGTTTAGGGTCAACAGGGAGTGCTTTCTTT. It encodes CASSLGSTGSAFF.